The clone carrying this T cell receptor beta chain appeared a single time. As yet, its antigen is unknown. Germline V gene data show CDR1 as SGHTA and CDR2 as FQGNSA. V lost 2 bases and J lost 5, with 9 bases in between. The CDR3 covers 13 residues. Profiling relied on immunoSEQ multiplex PCR, and the TCRdb table lists in-frame clones only, not all of them. The sample carries 18,000 or so clones, roughly four fifths recorded once. These data come from a study of high-grade serous ovarian cancer treatment subgroups. Turning to the study itself: Samples averaged approximately 13,000 reads and thousands of unique TCR beta rearrangements. Overall study results and limits: These tumor repertoires lack spatial information from bulk sequencing. Higher neoantigen levels went with greater TCR clonal relatedness. Tumors within one patient showed repertoire similarity of roughly 0.11 to 0.8.

Tumor samples were taken before definitive surgery or chemotherapy. Sample: tumor tissue. The clonotype was recovered from a human donor with high-grade serous ovarian cancer. The J gene is TRBJ1-1, the V gene TRBV7-2; D possibly corresponds to TRBD1 (5 bases). CDR3 sequence: CASSLLPGTEAFF. The CDR3 region has the DNA TGTGCCAGCAGCTTATTGCCAGGGACTGAAGCTTTCTTT.